This TCR beta chain was sequenced during a study of T cell changes during pregnancy in multiple sclerosis. TCRdb's copy holds only in-frame clones and misses some; the assay was immunoSEQ multiplex PCR. There are under 70,000 clones in the sample; 85% to 95% occur only once, and less than 2% lies in the top ten. Germline V lookup: CDR1 SGDLS, CDR2 YYNGEE. The CDR3 spans 14 residues. Deletions cut 1 base from V and 0 bases from J, with 8 bases between. The sequences come from peripheral blood, collected in the third trimester of pregnancy. The chain uses TRBV9 and TRBJ2-7; a weak D match, TRBD2 (6 bases). This TCR came from a female donor in good health, enrolled as a control in a pregnancy study. CDR3 residues: CASSVSGYSYEQYF. Written as DNA, the CDR3 is TGTGCCAGCAGCGTAAGCGGGTACTCCTACGAGCAGTACTTC.